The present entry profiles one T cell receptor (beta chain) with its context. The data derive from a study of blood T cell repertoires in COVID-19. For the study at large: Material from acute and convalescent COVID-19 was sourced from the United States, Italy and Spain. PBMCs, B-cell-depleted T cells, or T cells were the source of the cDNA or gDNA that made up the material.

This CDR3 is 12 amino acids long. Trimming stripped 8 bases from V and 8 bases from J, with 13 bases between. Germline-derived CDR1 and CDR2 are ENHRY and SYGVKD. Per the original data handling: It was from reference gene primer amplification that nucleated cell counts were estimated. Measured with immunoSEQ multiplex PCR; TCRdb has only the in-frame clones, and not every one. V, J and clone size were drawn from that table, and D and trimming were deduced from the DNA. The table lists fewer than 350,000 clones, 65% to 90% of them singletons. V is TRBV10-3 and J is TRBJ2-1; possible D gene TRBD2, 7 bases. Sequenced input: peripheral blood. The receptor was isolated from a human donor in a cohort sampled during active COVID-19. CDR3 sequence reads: CAIGGALDEQFF. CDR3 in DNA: TGTGCCATCGGGGGGGCCTTGGATGAGCAGTTCTTC.